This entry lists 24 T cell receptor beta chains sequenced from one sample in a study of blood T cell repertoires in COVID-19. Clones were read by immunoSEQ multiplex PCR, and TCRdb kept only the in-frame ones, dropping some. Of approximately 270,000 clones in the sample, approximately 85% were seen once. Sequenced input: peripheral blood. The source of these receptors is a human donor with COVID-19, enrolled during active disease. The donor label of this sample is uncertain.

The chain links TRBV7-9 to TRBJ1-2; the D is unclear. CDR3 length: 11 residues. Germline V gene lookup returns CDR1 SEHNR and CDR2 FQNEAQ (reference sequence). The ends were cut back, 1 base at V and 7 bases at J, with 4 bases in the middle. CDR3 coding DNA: TGTGCCAGCAGCTTAGAGAGTGGCTACACCTTC. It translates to CASSLESGYTF.

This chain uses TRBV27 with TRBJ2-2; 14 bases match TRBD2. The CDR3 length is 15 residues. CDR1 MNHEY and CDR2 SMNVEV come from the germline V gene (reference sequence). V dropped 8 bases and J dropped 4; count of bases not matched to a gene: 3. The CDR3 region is CASSTSGRGTGELFF. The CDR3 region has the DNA TGTGCCAGCTCGACTAGCGGGAGGGGCACCGGGGAGCTGTTTTTT.

The CDR3 coding sequence is TGTGCCATCACCACGGACAGGAACACTGAAGCTTTCTTT. Protein sequence: CAITTDRNTEAFF. The V call is TRBV10-3, the J call TRBJ1-1, with D possibly being TRBD1 (6 bases). The germline V gene encodes CDR1 ENHRY and CDR2 SYGVKD. The CDR3 extends over 13 amino acids. Trimming took off 7 bases at V and 1 base at J, with 10 bases between the two ends.

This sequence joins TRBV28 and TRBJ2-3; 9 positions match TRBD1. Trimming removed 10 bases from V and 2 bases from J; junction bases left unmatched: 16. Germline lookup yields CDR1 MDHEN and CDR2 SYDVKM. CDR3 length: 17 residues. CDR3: CATGIPSGQGNTDTQYF. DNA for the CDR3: TGTGCCACCGGAATCCCCTCTGGACAGGGGAACACAGATACGCAGTATTTT.

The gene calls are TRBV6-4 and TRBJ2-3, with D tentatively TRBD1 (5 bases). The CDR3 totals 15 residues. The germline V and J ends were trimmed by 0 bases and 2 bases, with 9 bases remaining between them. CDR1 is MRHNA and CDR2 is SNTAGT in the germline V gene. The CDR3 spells CASSDSAGITDTQYF. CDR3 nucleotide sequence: TGTGCCAGCAGTGACTCGGCAGGGATCACAGATACGCAGTATTTT.

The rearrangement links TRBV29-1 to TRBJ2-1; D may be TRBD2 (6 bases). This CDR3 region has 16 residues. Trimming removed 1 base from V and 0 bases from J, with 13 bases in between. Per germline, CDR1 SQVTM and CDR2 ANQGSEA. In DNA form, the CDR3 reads TGCAGCGTTGAAGGGTGGCGGGAAAGCTCCTACAATGAGCAGTTCTTC. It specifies CSVEGWRESSYNEQFF.

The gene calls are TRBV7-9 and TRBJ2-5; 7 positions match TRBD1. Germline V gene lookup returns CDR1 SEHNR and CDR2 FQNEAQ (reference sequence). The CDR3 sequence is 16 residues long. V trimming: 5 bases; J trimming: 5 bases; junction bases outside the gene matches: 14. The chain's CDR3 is CASSPDRQGLRETQYF. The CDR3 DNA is TGTGCCAGCAGCCCGGACAGGCAGGGCTTGCGTGAGACCCAGTACTTC.

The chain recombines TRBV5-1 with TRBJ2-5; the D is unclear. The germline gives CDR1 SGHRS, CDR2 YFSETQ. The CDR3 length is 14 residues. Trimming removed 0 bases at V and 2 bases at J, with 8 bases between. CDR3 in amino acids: CASSLAMEQETQYF. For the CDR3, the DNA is TGCGCCAGCAGCTTGGCCATGGAGCAAGAGACCCAGTACTTC.

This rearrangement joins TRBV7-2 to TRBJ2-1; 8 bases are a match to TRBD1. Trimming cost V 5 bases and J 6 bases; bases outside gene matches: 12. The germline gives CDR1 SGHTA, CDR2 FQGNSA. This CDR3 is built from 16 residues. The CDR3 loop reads CASSITGGPLGNEQFF. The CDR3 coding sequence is TGTGCCAGCAGCATTACAGGGGGTCCCTTGGGCAATGAGCAGTTCTTC.

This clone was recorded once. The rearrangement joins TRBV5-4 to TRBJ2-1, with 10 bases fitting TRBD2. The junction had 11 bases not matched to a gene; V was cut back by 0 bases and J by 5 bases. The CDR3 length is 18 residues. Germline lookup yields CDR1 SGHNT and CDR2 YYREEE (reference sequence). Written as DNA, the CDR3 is TGTGCCAGCAGCTTGGGACTAGCGGGTCCCCCCCGTGACAATGAGCAGTTCTTC. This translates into CASSLGLAGPPRDNEQFF.

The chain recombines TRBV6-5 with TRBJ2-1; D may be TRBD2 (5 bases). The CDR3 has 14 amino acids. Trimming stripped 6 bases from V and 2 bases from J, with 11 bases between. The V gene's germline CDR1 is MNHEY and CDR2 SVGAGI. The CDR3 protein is CASRGSSTYNEQFF. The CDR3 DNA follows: TGTGCCAGCAGAGGGAGTTCGACCTACAATGAGCAGTTCTTC.

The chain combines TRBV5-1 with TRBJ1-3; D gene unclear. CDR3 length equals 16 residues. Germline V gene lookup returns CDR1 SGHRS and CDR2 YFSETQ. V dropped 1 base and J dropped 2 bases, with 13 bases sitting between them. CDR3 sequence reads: CASSLFSRQTGNTIYF. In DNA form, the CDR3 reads TGCGCCAGCAGCTTGTTTTCGCGGCAAACTGGAAACACCATATATTTT.

CDR3 nucleotides: TGTGCCAGCAGTGAAAACCCAGGGGAGTTCAATCAGCCCCAGCATTTT. Translation: CASSENPGEFNQPQHF. V and J are TRBV6-1 and TRBJ1-5, with D possibly being TRBD1 (6 bases). Germline CDR1 reads MNHNS; CDR2 reads SASEGT. The CDR3 runs to 16 residues. V was clipped by 2 bases and J by 3 bases, with 14 bases between them.

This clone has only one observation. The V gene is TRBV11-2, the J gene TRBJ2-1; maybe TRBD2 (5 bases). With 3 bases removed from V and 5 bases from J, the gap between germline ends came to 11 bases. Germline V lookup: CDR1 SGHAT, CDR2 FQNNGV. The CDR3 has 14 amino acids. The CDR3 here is CASSLTVANNEQFF. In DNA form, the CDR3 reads TGTGCCAGCAGCTTGACGGTAGCGAACAATGAGCAGTTCTTC.

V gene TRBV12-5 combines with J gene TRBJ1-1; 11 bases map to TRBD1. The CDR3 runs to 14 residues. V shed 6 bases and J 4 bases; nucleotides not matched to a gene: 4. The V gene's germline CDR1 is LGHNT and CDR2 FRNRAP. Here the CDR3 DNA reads TGTGCTAGTGGCTCCGGGACAGGGGGCACTGAAGCTTTCTTT. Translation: CASGSGTGGTEAFF.

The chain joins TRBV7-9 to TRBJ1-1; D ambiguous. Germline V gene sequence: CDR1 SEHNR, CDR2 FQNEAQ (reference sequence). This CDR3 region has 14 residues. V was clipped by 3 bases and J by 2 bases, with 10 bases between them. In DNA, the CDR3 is TGTGCCAGCAGCTTGAGTACCCAAAACACTGAAGCTTTCTTT. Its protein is CASSLSTQNTEAFF. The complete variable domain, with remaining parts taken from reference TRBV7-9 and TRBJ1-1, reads DTGVSQNPRHKITKRGQNVTFRCDPISEHNRLYWYRQTLGQGPEFLTYFQNEAQLEKSRLLSDRFSAERPKGSFSTLEIQRTEQGDSAMYLCASSLSTQNTEAFFGQGTRLTVV.

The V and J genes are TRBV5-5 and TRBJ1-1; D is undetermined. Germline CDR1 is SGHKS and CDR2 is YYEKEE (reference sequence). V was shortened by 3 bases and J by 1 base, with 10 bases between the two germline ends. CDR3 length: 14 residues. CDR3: CASSWSRTNTEAFF. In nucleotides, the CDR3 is TGTGCCAGCAGCTGGAGTAGAACGAACACTGAAGCTTTCTTT.

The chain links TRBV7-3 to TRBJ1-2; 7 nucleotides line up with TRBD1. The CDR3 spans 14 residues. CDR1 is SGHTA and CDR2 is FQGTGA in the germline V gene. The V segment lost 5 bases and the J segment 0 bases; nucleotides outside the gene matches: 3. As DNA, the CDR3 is TGTGCCAGCAGCGTTACAGGGGCTAACTATGGCTACACCTTC. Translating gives CASSVTGANYGYTF.

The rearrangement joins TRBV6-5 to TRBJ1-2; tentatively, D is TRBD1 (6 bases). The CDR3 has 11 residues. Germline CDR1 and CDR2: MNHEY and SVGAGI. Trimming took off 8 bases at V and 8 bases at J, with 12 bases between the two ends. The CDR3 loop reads CASWGGKGYTF. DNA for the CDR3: TGTGCCAGCTGGGGGGGCAAAGGCTACACCTTC.

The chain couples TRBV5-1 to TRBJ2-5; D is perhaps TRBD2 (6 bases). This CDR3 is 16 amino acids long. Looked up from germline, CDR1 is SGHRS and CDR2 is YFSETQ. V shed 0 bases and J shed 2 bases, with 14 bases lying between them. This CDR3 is CASSLEGTLAQETQYF. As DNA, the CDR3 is TGCGCCAGCAGCTTGGAAGGGACTTTGGCACAAGAGACCCAGTACTTC.

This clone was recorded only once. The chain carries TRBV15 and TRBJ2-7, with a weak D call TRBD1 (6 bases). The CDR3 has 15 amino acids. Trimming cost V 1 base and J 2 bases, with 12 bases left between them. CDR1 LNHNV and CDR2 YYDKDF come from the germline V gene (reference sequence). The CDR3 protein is CATSRVGGSTYEQYF. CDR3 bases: TGTGCCACCAGCAGAGTTGGGGGCTCAACCTACGAGCAGTACTTC.

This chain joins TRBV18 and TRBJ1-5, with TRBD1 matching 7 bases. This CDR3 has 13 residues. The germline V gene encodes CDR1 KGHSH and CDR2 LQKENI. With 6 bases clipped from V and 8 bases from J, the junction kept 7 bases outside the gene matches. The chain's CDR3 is CASSQGGEEPQHF. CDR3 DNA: TGTGCCAGCTCCCAGGGGGGTGAAGAGCCCCAGCATTTT.

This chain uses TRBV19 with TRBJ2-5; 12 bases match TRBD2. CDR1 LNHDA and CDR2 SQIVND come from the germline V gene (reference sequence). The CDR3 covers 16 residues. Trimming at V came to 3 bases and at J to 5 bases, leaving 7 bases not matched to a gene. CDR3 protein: CASSIPGLAGRETQYF. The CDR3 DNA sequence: TGTGCCAGTAGTATTCCAGGACTAGCGGGACGCGAGACCCAGTACTTC.

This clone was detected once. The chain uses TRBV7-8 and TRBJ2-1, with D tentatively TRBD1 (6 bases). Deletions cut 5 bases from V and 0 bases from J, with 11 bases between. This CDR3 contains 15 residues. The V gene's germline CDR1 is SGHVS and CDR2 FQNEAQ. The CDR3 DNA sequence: TGTGCCAGCAGCCAAACACAGGGCTCCTACAATGAGCAGTTCTTC. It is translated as CASSQTQGSYNEQFF.